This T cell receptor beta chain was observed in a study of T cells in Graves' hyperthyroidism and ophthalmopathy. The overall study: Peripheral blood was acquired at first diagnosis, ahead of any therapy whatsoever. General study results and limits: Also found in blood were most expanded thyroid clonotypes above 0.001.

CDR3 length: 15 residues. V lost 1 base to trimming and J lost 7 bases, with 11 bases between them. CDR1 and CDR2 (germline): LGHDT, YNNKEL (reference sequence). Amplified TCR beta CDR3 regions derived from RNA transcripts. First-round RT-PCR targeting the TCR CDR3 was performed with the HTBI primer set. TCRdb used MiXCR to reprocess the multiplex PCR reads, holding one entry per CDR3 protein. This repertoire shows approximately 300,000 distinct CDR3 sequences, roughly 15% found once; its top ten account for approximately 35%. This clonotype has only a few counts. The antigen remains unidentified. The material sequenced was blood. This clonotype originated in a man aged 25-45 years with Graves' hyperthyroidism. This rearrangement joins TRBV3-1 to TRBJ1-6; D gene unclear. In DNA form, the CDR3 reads TGTGCCAGCAGCCAAGTGTGGACGGGGAATTCACCCCTCCACTTT. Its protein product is CASSQVWTGNSPLHF.